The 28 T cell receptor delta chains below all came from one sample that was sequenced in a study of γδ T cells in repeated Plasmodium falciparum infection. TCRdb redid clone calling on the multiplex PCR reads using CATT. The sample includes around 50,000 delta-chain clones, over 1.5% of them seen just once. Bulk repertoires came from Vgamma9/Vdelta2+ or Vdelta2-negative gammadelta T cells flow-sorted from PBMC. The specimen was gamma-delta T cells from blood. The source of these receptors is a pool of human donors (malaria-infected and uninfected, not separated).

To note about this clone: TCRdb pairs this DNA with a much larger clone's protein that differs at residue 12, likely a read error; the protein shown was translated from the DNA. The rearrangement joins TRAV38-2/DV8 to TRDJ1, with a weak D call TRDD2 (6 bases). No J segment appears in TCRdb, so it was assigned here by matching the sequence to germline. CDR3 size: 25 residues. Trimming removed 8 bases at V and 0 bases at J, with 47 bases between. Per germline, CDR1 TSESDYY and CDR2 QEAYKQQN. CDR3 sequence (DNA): TGTGCTTACGGGGAGAGGGGGTGGATATCCTTCCCCCGTACGGCGGCCGGCGAGTACACCGATAAACTCATCTTT. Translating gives CAYGERGWISFPRTAAGEYTDKLIF.

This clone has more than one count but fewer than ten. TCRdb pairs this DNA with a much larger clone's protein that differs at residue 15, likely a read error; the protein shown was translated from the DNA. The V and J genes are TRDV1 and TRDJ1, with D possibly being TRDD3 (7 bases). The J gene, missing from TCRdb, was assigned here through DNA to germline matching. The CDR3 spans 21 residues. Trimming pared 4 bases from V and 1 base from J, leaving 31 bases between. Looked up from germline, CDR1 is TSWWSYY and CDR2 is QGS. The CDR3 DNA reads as TGTGCTCTTGGGGTCAGCACCTGTCCTCCTACTGGGGTAGGGTGCACCGATAAACTCATCTTT. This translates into CALGVSTCPPTGVGCTDKLIF.

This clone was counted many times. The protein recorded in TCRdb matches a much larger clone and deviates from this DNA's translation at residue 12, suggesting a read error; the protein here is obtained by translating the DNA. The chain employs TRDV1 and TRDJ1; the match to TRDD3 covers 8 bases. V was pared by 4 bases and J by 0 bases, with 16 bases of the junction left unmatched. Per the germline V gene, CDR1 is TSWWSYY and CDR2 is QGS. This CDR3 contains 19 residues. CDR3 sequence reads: CALGVLTGGRPYYTDKLIF. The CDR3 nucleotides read TGTGCTCTTGGGGTACTAACTGGGGGGCGACCCTATTACACCGATAAACTCATCTTT.

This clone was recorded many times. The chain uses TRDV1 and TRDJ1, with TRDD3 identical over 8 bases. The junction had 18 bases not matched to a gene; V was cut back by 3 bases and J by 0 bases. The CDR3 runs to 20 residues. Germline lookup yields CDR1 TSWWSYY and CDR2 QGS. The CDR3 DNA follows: TGTGCTCTTGGGGACCAAGGAATTCTACTTAGGGATACGTACACCGATAAACTCATCTTT. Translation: CALGDQGILLRDTYTDKLIF.

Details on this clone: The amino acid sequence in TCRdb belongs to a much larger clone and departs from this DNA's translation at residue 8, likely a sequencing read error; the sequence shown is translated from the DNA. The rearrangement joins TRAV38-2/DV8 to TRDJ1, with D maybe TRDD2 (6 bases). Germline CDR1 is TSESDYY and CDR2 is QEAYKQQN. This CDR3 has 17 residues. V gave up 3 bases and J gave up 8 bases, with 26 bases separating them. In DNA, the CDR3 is TGTGCTTATAGGACCCCAGGCCCTCCTACCCCTCTATCGAAACTCATCTTT. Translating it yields CAYRTPGPPTPLSKLIF.

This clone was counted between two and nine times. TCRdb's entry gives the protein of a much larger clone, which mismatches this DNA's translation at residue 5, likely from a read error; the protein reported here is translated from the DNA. CDR3 in DNA: TGTGCCTGTGACTCCGTTGGTAGCGCGGTAAAAGGGGGATACGCAGCCGCCACCGATAAACTCATCTTT. Protein: CACDSVGSAVKGGYAAATDKLIF. The chain employs TRDV2 and TRDJ1, with TRDD3 matching 10 bases. TCRdb records no J gene; here it was assigned by comparing the DNA to germline. Germline assignment: CDR1 GEAIGNYY and CDR2 EKD. V lost 3 bases and J lost 1; bases outside the gene matches: 28. This CDR3 has 23 amino acids.

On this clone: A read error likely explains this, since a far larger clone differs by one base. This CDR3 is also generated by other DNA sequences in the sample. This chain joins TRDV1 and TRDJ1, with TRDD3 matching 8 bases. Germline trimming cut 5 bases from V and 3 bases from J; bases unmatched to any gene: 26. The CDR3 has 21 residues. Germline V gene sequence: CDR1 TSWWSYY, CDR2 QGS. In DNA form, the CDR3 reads TGTGCTCTTGGGAAGCTTGGGTATTTAGAGAGGGGGGATATTGTGCCCGATAAACTCATCTTT. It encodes CALGKLGYLERGDIVPDKLIF.

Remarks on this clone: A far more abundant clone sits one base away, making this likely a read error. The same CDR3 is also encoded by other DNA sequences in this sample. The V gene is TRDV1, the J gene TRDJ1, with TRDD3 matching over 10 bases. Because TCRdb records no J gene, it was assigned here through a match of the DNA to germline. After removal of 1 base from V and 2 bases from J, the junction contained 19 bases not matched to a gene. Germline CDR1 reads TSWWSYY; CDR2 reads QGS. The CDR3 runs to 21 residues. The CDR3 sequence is CALGEPSSFFHWGIPTDKLIF. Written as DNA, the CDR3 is TGTGCTCTTGGGGAACCATCTTCTTTCTTTCACTGGGGGATTCCGACCGATAAACTCATCTTT.

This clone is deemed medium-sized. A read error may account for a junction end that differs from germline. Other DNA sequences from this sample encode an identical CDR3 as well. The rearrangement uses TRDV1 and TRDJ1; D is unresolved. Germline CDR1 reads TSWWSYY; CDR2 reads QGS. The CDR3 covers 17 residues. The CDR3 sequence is CALGELESRDYTDKLIF. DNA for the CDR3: TGTGCTCTTGGGGAACTAGAGTCACGGGACTACACAGATAAACTCATCTTT.

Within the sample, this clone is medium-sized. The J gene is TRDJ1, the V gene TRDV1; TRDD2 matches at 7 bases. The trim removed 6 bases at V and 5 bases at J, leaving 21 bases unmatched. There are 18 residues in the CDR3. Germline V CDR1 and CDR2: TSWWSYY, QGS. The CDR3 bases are TGTGCTCTTGGCGATAAATTCCTACCCTTCGCTGCCCCAGATAAACTCATCTTT. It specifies CALGDKFLPFAAPDKLIF.

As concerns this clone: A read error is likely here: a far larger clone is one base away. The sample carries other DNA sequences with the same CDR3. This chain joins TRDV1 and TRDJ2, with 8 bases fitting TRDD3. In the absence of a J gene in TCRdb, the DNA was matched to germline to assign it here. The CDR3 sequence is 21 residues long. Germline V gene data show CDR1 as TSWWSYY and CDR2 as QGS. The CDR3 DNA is TGTGCTCTTGGGGAAGGTCCCTACTGGGGGCCCCGCACCACCTTGACGGCACAACTCTTCTTT. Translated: CALGEGPYWGPRTTLTAQLFF.

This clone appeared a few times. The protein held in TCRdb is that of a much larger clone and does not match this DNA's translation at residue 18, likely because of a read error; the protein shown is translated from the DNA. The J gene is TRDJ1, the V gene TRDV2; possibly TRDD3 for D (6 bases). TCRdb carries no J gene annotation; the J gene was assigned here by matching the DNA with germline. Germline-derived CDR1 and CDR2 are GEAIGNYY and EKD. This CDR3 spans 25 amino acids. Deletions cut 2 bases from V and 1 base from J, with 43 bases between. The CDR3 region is CACDKACVLPRYWASPLRGTDKLIF. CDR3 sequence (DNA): TGTGCCTGTGACAAGGCCTGTGTTCTCCCGAGGTACTGGGCCTCGCCCCTAAGGGGCACCGATAAACTCATCTTT.

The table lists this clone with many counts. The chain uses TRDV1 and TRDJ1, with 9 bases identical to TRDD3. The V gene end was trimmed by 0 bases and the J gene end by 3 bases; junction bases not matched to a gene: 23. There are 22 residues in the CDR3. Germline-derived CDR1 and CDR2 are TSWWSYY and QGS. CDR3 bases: TGTGCTCTTGGGGAACTCCCGCACTGGGGGACCCTACCGAGGGTCAACCCCGATAAACTCATCTTT. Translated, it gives CALGELPHWGTLPRVNPDKLIF.

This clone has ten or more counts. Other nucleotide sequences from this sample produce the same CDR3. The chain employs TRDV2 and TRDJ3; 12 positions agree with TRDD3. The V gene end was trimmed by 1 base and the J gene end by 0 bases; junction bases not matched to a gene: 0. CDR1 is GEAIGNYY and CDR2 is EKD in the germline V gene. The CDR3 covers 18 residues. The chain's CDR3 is CACDTLGDTSWDTRQMFF. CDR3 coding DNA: TGTGCCTGTGACACACTGGGGGATACCTCCTGGGACACCCGACAGATGTTTTTC.

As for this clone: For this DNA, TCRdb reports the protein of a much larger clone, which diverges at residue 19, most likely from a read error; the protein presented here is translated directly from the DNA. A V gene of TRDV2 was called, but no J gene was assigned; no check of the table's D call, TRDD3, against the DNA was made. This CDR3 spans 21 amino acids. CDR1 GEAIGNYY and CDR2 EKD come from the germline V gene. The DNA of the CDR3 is TGTGCCTGTGACTCTACCTTACTGGGGGATACTAGGTCCTGGGACACCCGACAGGTGTTTTTC. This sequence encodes CACDSTLLGDTRSWDTRQVFF.

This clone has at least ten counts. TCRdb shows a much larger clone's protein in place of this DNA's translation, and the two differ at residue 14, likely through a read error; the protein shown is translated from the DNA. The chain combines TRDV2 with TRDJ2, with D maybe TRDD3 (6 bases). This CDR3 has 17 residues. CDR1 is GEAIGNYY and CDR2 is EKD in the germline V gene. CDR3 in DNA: TGTGCCTGTGACACCGTACTGGGAACGAACCTGACAGCACGACTCTTCTTT. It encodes CACDTVLGTNLTARLFF.

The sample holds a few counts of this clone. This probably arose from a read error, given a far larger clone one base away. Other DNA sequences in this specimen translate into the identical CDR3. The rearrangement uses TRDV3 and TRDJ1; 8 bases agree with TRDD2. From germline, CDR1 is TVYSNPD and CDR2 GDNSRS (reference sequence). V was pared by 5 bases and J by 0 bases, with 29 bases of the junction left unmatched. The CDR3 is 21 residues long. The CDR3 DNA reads TGTGCCCTAAAAGACTTCCTACGTTTTTTTCCCGGGGGAGATTACACCGATAAACTCATCTTT. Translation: CALKDFLRFFPGGDYTDKLIF.

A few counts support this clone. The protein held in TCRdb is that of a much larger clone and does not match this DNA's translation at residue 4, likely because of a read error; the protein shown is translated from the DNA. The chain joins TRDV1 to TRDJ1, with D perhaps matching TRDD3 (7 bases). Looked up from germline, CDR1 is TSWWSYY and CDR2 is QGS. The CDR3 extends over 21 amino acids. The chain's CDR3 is CALVELCSYNLWGFYTDKLIF. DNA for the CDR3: TGTGCCCTTGTGGAGCTTTGCTCCTACAATCTCTGGGGGTTCTACACCGATAAACTCATCTTT.

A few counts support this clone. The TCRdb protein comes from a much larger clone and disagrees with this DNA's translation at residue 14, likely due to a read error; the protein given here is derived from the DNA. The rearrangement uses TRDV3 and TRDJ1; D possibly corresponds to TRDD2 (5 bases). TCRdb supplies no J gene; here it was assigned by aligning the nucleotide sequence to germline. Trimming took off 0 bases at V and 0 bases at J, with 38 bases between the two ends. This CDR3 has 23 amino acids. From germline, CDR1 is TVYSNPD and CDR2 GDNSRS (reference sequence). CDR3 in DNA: TGTGCCTTTAGAGGGGTTAGGTCGGGCCTACAGGGTGGGAGATTACTGTACACCGATAAACTCATCTTT. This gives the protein CAFRGVRSGLQGGRLLYTDKLIF.

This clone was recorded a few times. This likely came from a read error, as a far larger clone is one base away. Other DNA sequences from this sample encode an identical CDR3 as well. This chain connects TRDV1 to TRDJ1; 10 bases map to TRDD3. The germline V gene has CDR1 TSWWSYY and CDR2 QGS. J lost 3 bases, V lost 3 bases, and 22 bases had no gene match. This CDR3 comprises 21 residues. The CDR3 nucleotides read TGTGCTCTTGGGGACTCGGCCTTCCTCCGGGCTGGGGGATATTGTCCCGATAAACTCATCTTT. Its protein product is CALGDSAFLRAGGYCPDKLIF.

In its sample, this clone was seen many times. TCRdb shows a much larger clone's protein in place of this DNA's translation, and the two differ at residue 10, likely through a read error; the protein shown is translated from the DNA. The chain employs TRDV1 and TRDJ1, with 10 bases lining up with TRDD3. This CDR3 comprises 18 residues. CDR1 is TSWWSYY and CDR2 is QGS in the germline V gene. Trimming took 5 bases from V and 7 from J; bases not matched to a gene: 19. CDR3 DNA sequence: TGTGCTCTTGGGAGCACCAAGGGGATCCGGGGGATACGAAGTAAACTCATCTTT. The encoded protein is CALGSTKGIRGIRSKLIF.

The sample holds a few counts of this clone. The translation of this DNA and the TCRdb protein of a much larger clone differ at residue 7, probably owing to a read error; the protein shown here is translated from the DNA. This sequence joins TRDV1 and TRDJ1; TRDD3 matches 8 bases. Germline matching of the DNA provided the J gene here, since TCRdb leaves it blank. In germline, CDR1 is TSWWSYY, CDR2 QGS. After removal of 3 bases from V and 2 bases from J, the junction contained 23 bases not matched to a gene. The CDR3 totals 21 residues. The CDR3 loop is CALGDTAHWGYPALGTDKLIF. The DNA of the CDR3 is TGTGCTCTTGGGGATACGGCTCATTGGGGATACCCAGCTTTAGGGACCGATAAACTCATCTTT.

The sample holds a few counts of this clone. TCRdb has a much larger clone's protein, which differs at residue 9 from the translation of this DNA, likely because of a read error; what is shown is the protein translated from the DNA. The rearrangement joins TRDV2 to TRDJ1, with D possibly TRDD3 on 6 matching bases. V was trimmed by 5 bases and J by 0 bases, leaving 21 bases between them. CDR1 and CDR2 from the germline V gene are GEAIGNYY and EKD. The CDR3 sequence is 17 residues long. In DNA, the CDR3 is TGTGCCTGTGGATTACTGGGCCTGACGGAGGACACCGATAAACTCATCTTT. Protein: CACGLLGLTEDTDKLIF.

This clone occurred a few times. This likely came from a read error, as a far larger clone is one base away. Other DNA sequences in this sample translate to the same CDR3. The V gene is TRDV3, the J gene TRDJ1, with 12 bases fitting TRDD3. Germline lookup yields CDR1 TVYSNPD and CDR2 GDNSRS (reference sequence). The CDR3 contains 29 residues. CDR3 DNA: TGTGCCTTTAAAGTCCCCTGCCTCTTAACCAAACTGGGGGATACCCCGATCTACATGTCGTACAGCGACACAGATAAACTCATCTTT. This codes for CAFKVPCLLTKLGDTPIYMSYSDTDKLIF.

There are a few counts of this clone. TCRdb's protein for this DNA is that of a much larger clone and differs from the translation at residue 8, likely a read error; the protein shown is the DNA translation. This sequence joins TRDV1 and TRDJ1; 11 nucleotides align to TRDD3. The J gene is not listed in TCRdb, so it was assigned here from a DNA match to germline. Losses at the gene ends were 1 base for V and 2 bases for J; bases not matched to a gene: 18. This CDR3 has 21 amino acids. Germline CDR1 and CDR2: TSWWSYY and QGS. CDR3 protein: CALGERTVDGGYGSYTDKLIF. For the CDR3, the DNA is TGTGCTCTTGGGGAACGGACCGTCGATGGGGGATACGGTTCTTATACCGATAAACTCATCTTT.

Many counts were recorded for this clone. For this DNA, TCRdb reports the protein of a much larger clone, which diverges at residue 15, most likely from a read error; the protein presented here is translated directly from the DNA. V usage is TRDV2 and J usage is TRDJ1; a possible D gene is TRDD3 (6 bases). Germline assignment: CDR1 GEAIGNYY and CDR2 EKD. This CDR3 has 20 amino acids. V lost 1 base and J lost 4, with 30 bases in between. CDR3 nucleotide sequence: TGTGCCTGTGACACTCTTAGAGTACTGGGTGGGCCGGTCATCATCGATAAACTCATCTTT. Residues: CACDTLRVLGGPVIIDKLIF.

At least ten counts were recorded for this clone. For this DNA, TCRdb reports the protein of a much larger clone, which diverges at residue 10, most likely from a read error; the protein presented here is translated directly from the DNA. The CDR3 DNA reads as TGTGCCTGTGACGCCTTACTGGGGGGGATCGATAAACTCATCTTT. Its translation is CACDALLGGIDKLIF. This chain joins TRDV2 and TRDJ1; 8 bases map to TRDD3. TCRdb leaves out the J gene; it was filled in here by matching the DNA to germline. CDR1 GEAIGNYY and CDR2 EKD come from the germline V gene. Germline trimming cut 3 bases from V and 4 bases from J; bases unmatched to any gene: 9. The CDR3 runs to 15 residues.

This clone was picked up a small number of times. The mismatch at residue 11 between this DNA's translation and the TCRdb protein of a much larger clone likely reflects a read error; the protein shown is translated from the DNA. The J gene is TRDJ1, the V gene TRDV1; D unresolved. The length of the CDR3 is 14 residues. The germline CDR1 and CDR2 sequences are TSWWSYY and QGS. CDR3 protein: CALGELIGSDELIF. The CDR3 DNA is TGTGCTCTTGGGGAACTCATCGGGTCCGATGAACTCATCTTT.